The 15 T cell receptor beta chains listed next were all sequenced from one sample in a study of human T cells and chemical hapten exposure. TCRdb independently ran MiXCR on the RACE reads; one entry per CDR3 protein. Counted here are 74,000 or so distinct CDR3 sequences, 10% to 15% occurring once; the ten biggest clones make up 3.5%. Specified time point: patch test 1, 2 weeks after DPC sensitization. Treatment described: therapeutic diphenylcyclopropenone sensitization with weekly scalp DPC. The sample consisted of whole blood, taken in connection with sensitization to the hapten diphenylcyclopropenone (DPC). The source of these receptors is a woman aged 55 to 70 with alopecia areata. Some clones in this sample may be carry-over from other donors' samples.

The J gene is TRBJ1-2, the V gene TRBV21-1; TRBD1 is the table's D call and was not checked against the DNA. TRBV21-1 is labeled a pseudogene. CDR3 length equals 15 residues. The CDR3 here is CASSTRQQANYGYTF. DNA of the CDR3: TGTGCCAGCAGCACGAGACAGCAAGCTAACTATGGCTACACCTTC.

The chain recombines TRBV5-1 with TRBJ2-1; D may be TRBD1 (5 bases). This CDR3 is built from 16 residues. CDR1 is SGHRS and CDR2 is YFSETQ in the germline V gene. Trimming took 5 bases from V and 0 from J, leaving 15 bases between them. The CDR3 DNA sequence: TGCGCCAGCAGTCCCCTTTACAGGAGCTCCTACAATGAGCAGTTCTTC. Amino acid sequence: CASSPLYRSSYNEQFF.

With regard to this clonotype: Possible read error: a much larger clone is one base away. This sequence joins TRBV9 and TRBJ2-5, with D possibly being TRBD2 (7 bases). The CDR3 covers 16 residues. Germline CDR1 is SGDLS and CDR2 is YYNGEE. Trimming shortened V by 0 bases and J by 4 bases, and 16 bases separated the two germline ends. CDR3 sequence reads: CASSVAVGGRGETQYF. The CDR3 region has the DNA TGTGCCAGCAGCGTAGCTGTCGGGGGGCGAGGAGAGACCCAGTACTTC.

There are many counts of this clonotype. The chain has TRBV12-3 or TRBV12-4 and TRBJ1-2; D not certain. V lost 6 bases and J 2 bases, leaving 10 bases between the germline ends. This CDR3 is built from 13 residues. This chain's CDR3 is CASSSTENYGYTF. In DNA, the CDR3 is TGTGCCAGCAGCTCCACAGAGAACTATGGCTACACCTTC.

The chain joins TRBV3-1 to TRBJ1-4; D is unresolved. V shed 6 bases and J shed 8 bases, with 25 bases lying between them. The CDR3 spans 17 residues. The germline CDR1 and CDR2 sequences are LGHDT and YNNKEL (reference sequence). The CDR3 region is CASRLSRRPSEQEKLFF. The DNA of the CDR3 is TGTGCCAGCAGGTTGTCCCGTCGTCCGTCAGAACAGGAAAAACTGTTTTTT.

This clonotype came up many times. The chain couples TRBV11-2 to TRBJ1-1, with a weak D call TRBD1 (5 bases). This CDR3 spans 11 amino acids. Germline V CDR1 and CDR2: SGHAT, FQNNGV. V gave up 7 bases and J gave up 11 bases, with 14 bases separating them. CDR3 DNA sequence: TGTGCCAGCACACGACAGAAGGAGGCTTTCTTT. It yields the protein CASTRQKEAFF.

The chain recombines TRBV25-1 with TRBJ1-1; perhaps TRBD1 as D (5 bases). The CDR3 is 13 residues long. In germline, CDR1 is MGHDK, CDR2 SYGVNS. Trimming removed 6 bases from V and 6 bases from J, with 14 bases in between. The CDR3 sequence: CASRSRGSAEAFF. For the CDR3, the DNA is TGTGCCAGCAGAAGCCGGGGGAGCGCTGAAGCTTTCTTT.

In this sample, this clonotype turned up a few times. The chain combines TRBV12-3 or TRBV12-4 with TRBJ2-2; D possibly corresponds to TRBD1 (6 bases). The CDR3 runs 14 residues. Trimming took 1 base from V and 6 from J, leaving 9 bases between them. The CDR3 reads CASSLGTVAGELFF. CDR3 nucleotides: TGTGCCAGCAGTTTAGGGACAGTGGCCGGGGAGCTGTTTTTT.

The sample holds a few counts of this clonotype. The chain carries TRBV6-5 and TRBJ2-4, with D possibly matching TRBD2 (6 bases). Germline V lookup: CDR1 MNHEY, CDR2 SVGAGI. V was cut by 3 bases and J by 0 bases, with 12 bases left in between. The CDR3 runs to 16 residues. The chain's CDR3 is CASSYAGQGAKNIQYF. CDR3 DNA sequence: TGTGCCAGCAGTTATGCGGGGCAGGGAGCCAAAAACATTCAGTACTTC.

This clonotype was recorded many times. The chain uses TRBV11-2 and TRBJ2-3, with 8 bases matching TRBD2. The CDR3 extends over 15 amino acids. Germline lookup yields CDR1 SGHAT and CDR2 FQNNGV. V lost 5 bases to trimming and J lost 4 bases; unmatched junction nucleotides: 8. The CDR3 spells CASSTGLVISDTQYF. CDR3 DNA sequence: TGTGCCAGCAGCACGGGACTAGTAATTTCAGATACGCAGTATTTT. Using reference TRBV11-2 and TRBJ2-3 for the parts outside the CDR3, the full variable domain is EAGVAQSPRYKIIEKRQSVAFWCNPISGHATLYWYQQILGQGPKLLIQFQNNGVVDDSQLPKDRFSAERLKGVDSTLKIQPAKLEDSAVYLCASSTGLVISDTQYFGPGTRLTVL.

This clonotype was counted ten times or more. The rearrangement uses TRBV29-1 and TRBJ2-7; D tentatively reads TRBD1 or TRBD2 (5 bases each). V gave up 6 bases and J gave up 3 bases, with 15 bases separating them. The CDR3 has 13 residues. Germline CDR1 SQVTM, CDR2 ANQGSEA. CDR3 in DNA: TGCAGCGTAGGCCCGGGACGGTACTACGAGCAGTACTTC. Its protein is CSVGPGRYYEQYF.

Many counts were recorded for this clonotype. This chain links TRBV7-2 with TRBJ2-1; 8 bases match TRBD2. CDR1 is SGHTA, CDR2 FQGNSA, per germline. V gave up 5 bases and J gave up 4 bases; unmatched junction bases: 16. The CDR3 runs 18 residues. DNA for the CDR3: TGTGCCAGCAGCCCCCATCACTTAGCGGGGCCGCGATACAATGAGCAGTTCTTC. Encoded protein: CASSPHHLAGPRYNEQFF. Using reference TRBV7-2 and TRBJ2-1 for the parts outside the CDR3, the full variable domain is GAGVSQSPSNKVTEKGKDVELRCDPISGHTALYWYRQSLGQGLEFLIYFQGNSAPDKSGLPSDRFSAERTGGSVSTLTIQRTQQEDSAVYLCASSPHHLAGPRYNEQFFGPGTRLTVL.

This clonotype appeared many times. The chain is built from TRBV30 and TRBJ1-3; D not resolved. The V end lost 2 bases, the J end lost 5 bases, and 4 bases lay between the germline ends. Germline V gene sequence: CDR1 GTSNPN, CDR2 SVGIG (reference sequence). The CDR3 has 11 residues. The CDR3 DNA reads TGTGCCTGGAGTTACCGAAACACCATATATTTT. Translation gives CAWSYRNTIYF.

The sample holds many counts of this clonotype. CDR3 region: CSARRLNTEAFF. The CDR3 DNA reads TGCAGTGCTAGGAGACTGAACACTGAAGCTTTCTTT. The genes are TRBV20-1 and TRBJ1-1, with D unclear. Deletions cut 3 bases from V and 0 bases from J, with 5 bases between. Germline lookup yields CDR1 DFQATT and CDR2 SNEGSKA (reference sequence). This CDR3 is built from 12 residues.

This clonotype appeared a few times. The J gene is TRBJ1-3, the V gene TRBV10-2, with D hard to call. V was trimmed by 4 bases and J by 4 bases, leaving 5 bases between them. The CDR3 consists of 12 residues. The germline gives CDR1 WSHSY, CDR2 SAAADI. The CDR3 DNA reads TGCGCCAGCAGTGGCTGGGGAAACACCATATATTTT. This codes for CASSGWGNTIYF.